Shown below are 25 T cell receptor beta chains from a single sample sequenced in a study of blood T cell repertoires in COVID-19. TCRdb keeps only in-frame clones here, not all; method: immunoSEQ multiplex PCR. The sample lists 150,000 to 200,000 clones, roughly 85% occurring once. Sequenced sample: peripheral blood. Source of these receptors: a man aged 55-75 years with acute or convalescent COVID-19.

V gene TRBV7-8 combines with J gene TRBJ1-5; no reliable D call. The germline gives CDR1 SGHVS, CDR2 FQNEAQ. V lost 1 base to trimming and J lost 2 bases, with 6 bases between them. The CDR3 contains 14 residues. CDR3 nucleotide sequence: TGTGCCAGCAGCTTAGATAGAGGCAATCAGCCCCAGCATTTT. It yields the protein CASSLDRGNQPQHF.

The rearrangement links TRBV6-6 to TRBJ1-2, with D perhaps TRBD1 (6 bases). Germline V gene data show CDR1 as MNHNY and CDR2 as SVGAGI (reference sequence). V was clipped by 2 bases and J by 4 bases, with 11 bases between them. The length of the CDR3 is 14 residues. CDR3 residues: CASSYRTAPYGYTF. CDR3 DNA: TGTGCCAGCAGTTACAGGACAGCCCCCTATGGCTACACCTTC.

This rearrangement joins TRBV9 to TRBJ2-7; 7 bases align to TRBD2. Germline CDR1 and CDR2: SGDLS and YYNGEE. The CDR3 spans 14 residues. V shed 3 bases and J 6 bases; nucleotides not matched to a gene: 9. This CDR3 is CASSAPGTISEQYF. The CDR3 nucleotides are TGTGCCAGCAGCGCCCCCGGGACTATCTCCGAGCAGTACTTC.

The chain joins TRBV2 to TRBJ2-7; 10 bases are a match to TRBD1. The J segment lost 4 bases and the V segment lost 2 bases, leaving 5 bases of the junction unmatched. CDR3 length: 15 residues. Germline V gene data show CDR1 as SNHLY and CDR2 as FYNNEI. CDR3 region: CASSELGTGDYEQYF. In DNA form, the CDR3 reads TGTGCCAGCAGTGAACTGGGGACAGGGGATTACGAGCAGTACTTC. The variable domain in full, completed from reference TRBV2 and TRBJ2-7, reads EPEVTQTPSHQVTQMGQEVILRCVPISNHLYFYWYRQILGQKVEFLVSFYNNEISEKSEIFDDQFSVERPDGSNFTLKIRSTKLEDSAMYFCASSELGTGDYEQYFGPGTRLTVT.

V gene TRBV3-1 (or the pseudogene TRBV3-2) combines with J gene TRBJ1-1, with D possibly TRBD1 on 5 matching bases. The germline CDR1 and CDR2 sequences are LGHDT and YNNKEL (reference sequence). This CDR3 comprises 13 residues. V was shortened by 6 bases and J by 6 bases, with 14 bases between the two germline ends. The CDR3 nucleotides read TGTGCCAGCAGGGGGATCCGGGGGGCTGAAGCTTTCTTT. Encoded protein: CASRGIRGAEAFF.

This clone was counted only a few times. The V and J genes are TRBV3-1 (or the pseudogene TRBV3-2) and TRBJ2-1; 11 bases are a match to TRBD2. This CDR3 region has 15 residues. Germline V gives CDR1 LGHDT, CDR2 YNNKEL (reference sequence). Unmatched junction bases numbered 5, after V lost 5 bases and J lost 5 bases. The CDR3 nucleotides are TGTGCCAGCAGCTTGGGACTAGCGGTAAACAATGAGCAGTTCTTC. This encodes CASSLGLAVNNEQFF.

V is TRBV6-5 and J is TRBJ1-2; the D is unclear. The germline V gene has CDR1 MNHEY and CDR2 SVGAGI. V lost 4 bases and J 7 bases, leaving 13 bases between the germline ends. The CDR3 contains 13 residues. This CDR3 reads CASSSAPGSGYTF. As DNA, the CDR3 is TGTGCCAGCAGTTCCGCCCCCGGTAGTGGCTACACCTTC.

The chain combines TRBV6-4 with TRBJ2-2; 12 bases align to TRBD2. J gave up 6 bases and V 5 bases, and 4 bases lay outside the gene matches. Germline CDR1 is MRHNA and CDR2 is SNTAGT. The CDR3 contains 15 residues. The CDR3 sequence: CASSRLAGESGELFF. CDR3 coding DNA: TGTGCCAGCAGTCGACTAGCGGGAGAGTCCGGGGAGCTGTTTTTT.

The chain combines TRBV7-9 with TRBJ2-7; D gene ambiguous. This CDR3 contains 13 residues. Germline V gene data show CDR1 as SEHNR and CDR2 as FQNEAQ (reference sequence). Trimming removed 4 bases from V and 5 bases from J, with 12 bases in between. In DNA, the CDR3 is TGTGCCAGCAGCTCGAACGGTCCGAACGAGCAGTACTTC. It is translated as CASSSNGPNEQYF. The full variable domain, its missing parts supplied by reference TRBV7-9 and TRBJ2-7, is DTGVSQNPRHKITKRGQNVTFRCDPISEHNRLYWYRQTLGQGPEFLTYFQNEAQLEKSRLLSDRFSAERPKGSFSTLEIQRTEQGDSAMYLCASSSNGPNEQYFGPGTRLTVT.

The rearrangement uses TRBV16 and TRBJ1-6; 11 bases map to TRBD1. CDR1 and CDR2 (germline): KGHSY, FQNENV. The CDR3 runs 16 residues. After removal of 4 bases from V and 7 bases from J, the junction contained 6 bases not matched to a gene. This CDR3 reads CASSPKGTGGNSPLHF. In DNA form, the CDR3 reads TGTGCCAGCAGCCCCAAGGGGACAGGGGGGAATTCACCCCTCCACTTT.

The chain recombines TRBV12-3 or TRBV12-4 with TRBJ1-2, with no clear D. V lost 6 bases, J lost 5 bases, and 13 bases lay in between. This CDR3 is 13 amino acids long. For the CDR3, the DNA is TGTGCCAGCAGCTTGTCCCAGAGGTATGGCTACACCTTC. The encoded protein is CASSLSQRYGYTF.

This chain uses TRBV2 with TRBJ1-6; D is undetermined. CDR3 size: 15 residues. Germline V gene data show CDR1 as SNHLY and CDR2 as FYNNEI. V lost 4 bases to trimming and J lost 0 bases, with 7 bases between them. CDR3 nucleotides: TGTGCCAGCAGTGCGGGTGTCTCCTATAATTCACCCCTCCACTTT. This sequence encodes CASSAGVSYNSPLHF.

The chain uses TRBV27 and TRBJ2-4; 8 bases are a match to TRBD1. The germline CDR1 and CDR2 sequences are MNHEY and SMNVEV (reference sequence). After removal of 3 bases from V and 11 bases from J, the junction contained 6 bases not matched to a gene. The CDR3 is 13 amino acids. CDR3 coding DNA: TGTGCCAGCAGTTTGGACAGGGCTAGACTTCAGTACTTC. Translated, it gives CASSLDRARLQYF.

V and J are TRBV5-1 and TRBJ2-6; D gene unclear. V dropped 1 base and J dropped 2 bases, with 7 bases sitting between them. Germline values: CDR1 SGHRS, CDR2 YFSETQ. This CDR3 contains 15 residues. CDR3 in amino acids: CASSLTVAGANVLTF. The CDR3 DNA follows: TGCGCCAGCAGCTTGACGGTAGCTGGGGCCAACGTCCTGACTTTC.

The chain carries TRBV9 and TRBJ2-3, with D tentatively TRBD2 (6 bases). The germline V and J ends were trimmed by 4 bases and 0 bases, with 15 bases remaining between them. The CDR3 consists of 16 residues. The germline V gene encodes CDR1 SGDLS and CDR2 YYNGEE. The CDR3 is CASSPVGGISTDTQYF. The CDR3 region has the DNA TGTGCCAGCAGCCCAGTGGGCGGGATTAGCACAGATACGCAGTATTTT.

This sequence joins TRBV4-2 and TRBJ2-1; possible D gene TRBD1, 6 bases. This CDR3 has 15 amino acids. Germline CDR1 is LGHNA and CDR2 is YNFKEQ. Trimming removed 1 base from V and 8 bases from J, with 15 bases in between. The CDR3 loop is CASSQAWSQGDEQFF. The CDR3 DNA follows: TGTGCCAGCAGCCAAGCCTGGTCACAGGGCGATGAGCAGTTCTTC.

The chain couples TRBV2 to TRBJ1-2, with TRBD1 as a possible D gene (5 bases). Germline CDR1 is SNHLY and CDR2 is FYNNEI. The V end was cut by 3 bases, the J end by 2 bases, with 10 bases between. This CDR3 is 14 amino acids long. Written as DNA, the CDR3 is TGTGCCAGCAGTGAGGCGGGGACGAACTATGGCTACACCTTC. Protein sequence: CASSEAGTNYGYTF.

The rearrangement joins TRBV4-1 to TRBJ1-1; a weak D match, TRBD1 (5 bases). The CDR3 has 12 residues. The V end was cut by 3 bases, the J end by 11 bases, with 13 bases between. The germline CDR1 and CDR2 sequences are MGHRA and YSYEKL. The CDR3 protein is CASSHVDRGAFF. CDR3 nucleotide sequence: TGCGCCAGCAGCCATGTGGACCGGGGGGCTTTCTTT.

V is TRBV27 and J is TRBJ2-1, with TRBD2 identical over 10 bases. This CDR3 region has 15 residues. CDR1 and CDR2 (germline): MNHEY, SMNVEV (reference sequence). Germline trimming cut 4 bases from V and 6 bases from J; bases unmatched to any gene: 6. The CDR3 DNA is TGTGCCAGCAGTTCACCGGGACTAGCGTCCAATGAGCAGTTCTTC. This gives the protein CASSSPGLASNEQFF.

The chain carries TRBV6-5 and TRBJ2-7; 10 bases fit TRBD2. CDR3 size: 15 residues. V was pared by 4 bases and J by 4 bases, with 7 bases of the junction left unmatched. Germline lookup yields CDR1 MNHEY and CDR2 SVGAGI. In DNA, the CDR3 is TGTGCCAGCAGTTTTGAGCGGGAGGGCCAGTACGAGCAGTACTTC. This translates into CASSFEREGQYEQYF.

V and J are TRBV19 and TRBJ1-2, with TRBD1 matching over 9 bases. This CDR3 comprises 14 residues. With 2 bases clipped from V and 7 bases from J, the junction kept 5 bases outside the gene matches. The germline CDR1 and CDR2 sequences are LNHDA and SQIVND (reference sequence). CDR3 protein: CASSINRDRAGYTF. The CDR3 nucleotides read TGTGCCAGTAGTATAAACCGGGACAGGGCTGGCTACACCTTC.

The rearrangement links TRBV7-9 to TRBJ2-7, with a tentative D call TRBD1 (6 bases). The CDR3 totals 14 residues. Trimming removed 2 bases from V and 5 bases from J, with 13 bases in between. CDR1 is SEHNR and CDR2 is FQNEAQ in the germline V gene (reference sequence). CDR3 loop: CASSLTGSVDEQYF. CDR3 in DNA: TGTGCCAGCAGCTTAACAGGGAGTGTCGACGAGCAGTACTTC.

J is TRBJ2-3 and V is TRBV7-2; 9 nucleotides line up with TRBD1. With V trimmed by 5 bases and J by 0 bases, 12 bases remained unmatched. There are 18 residues in the CDR3. Germline V lookup: CDR1 SGHTA, CDR2 FQGNSA. The CDR3: CASSLTGTGKRSTDTQYF. CDR3 in DNA: TGTGCCAGCAGCCTAACGGGGACAGGGAAGCGGAGCACAGATACGCAGTATTTT. Based on the CDR3 plus reference TRBV7-2 and TRBJ2-3, the full variable domain is GAGVSQSPSNKVTEKGKDVELRCDPISGHTALYWYRQSLGQGLEFLIYFQGNSAPDKSGLPSDRFSAERTGGSVSTLTIQRTQQEDSAVYLCASSLTGTGKRSTDTQYFGPGTRLTVL.

CDR3 protein: CASSLGQLYGYTF. Written as DNA, the CDR3 is TGTGCCAGCAGTTTGGGGCAGCTATATGGCTACACCTTC. J is TRBJ1-2 and V is TRBV28; possibly TRBD1 for D (5 bases). Deletions cut 3 bases from V and 5 bases from J, with 10 bases between. The CDR3 is 13 residues long. Germline CDR1 MDHEN, CDR2 SYDVKM.

The V call is TRBV25-1, the J call TRBJ1-2; D is ambiguous. Germline loops: CDR1 MGHDK, CDR2 SYGVNS. CDR3 length: 11 amino acids. The V end lost 5 bases, the J end lost 1 base, and 2 bases lay between the germline ends. CDR3 DNA sequence: TGTGCCAGCAGTCGTAACTATGGCTACACCTTC. Translation: CASSRNYGYTF.